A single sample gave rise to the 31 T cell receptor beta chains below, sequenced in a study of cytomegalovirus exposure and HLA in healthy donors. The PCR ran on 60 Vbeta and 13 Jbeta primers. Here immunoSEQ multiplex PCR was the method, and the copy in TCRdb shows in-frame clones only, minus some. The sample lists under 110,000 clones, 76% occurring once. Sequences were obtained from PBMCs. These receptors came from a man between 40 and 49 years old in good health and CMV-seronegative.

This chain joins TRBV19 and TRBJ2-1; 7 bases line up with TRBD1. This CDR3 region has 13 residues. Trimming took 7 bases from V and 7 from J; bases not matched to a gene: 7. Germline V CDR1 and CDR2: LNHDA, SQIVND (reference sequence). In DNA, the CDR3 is TGTGCCAGTACCCTCACAGGGGCGAATGAGCAGTTCTTC. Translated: CASTLTGANEQFF.

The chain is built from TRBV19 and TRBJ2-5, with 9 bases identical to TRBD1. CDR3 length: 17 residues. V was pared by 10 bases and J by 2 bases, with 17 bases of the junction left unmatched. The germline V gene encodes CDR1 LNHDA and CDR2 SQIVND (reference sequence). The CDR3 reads CATKLGNRGRGQETQYF. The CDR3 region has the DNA TGTGCCACTAAACTGGGGAACAGGGGGCGCGGACAAGAGACCCAGTACTTC.

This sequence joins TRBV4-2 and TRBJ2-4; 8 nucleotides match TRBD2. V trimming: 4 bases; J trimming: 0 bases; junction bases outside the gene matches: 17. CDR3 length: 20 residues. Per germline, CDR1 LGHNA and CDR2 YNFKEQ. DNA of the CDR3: TGTGCCAGCAGCCCGGCCAAAGGAGGTAGCGGGATTCTAGCCAAAAACATTCAGTACTTC. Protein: CASSPAKGGSGILAKNIQYF.

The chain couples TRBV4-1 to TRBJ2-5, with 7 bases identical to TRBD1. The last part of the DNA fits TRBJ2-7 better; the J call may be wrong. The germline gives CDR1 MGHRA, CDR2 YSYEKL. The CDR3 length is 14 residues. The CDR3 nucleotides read TGCGCCAGCAGCCAAAGGACAGGTACCTACGAGCAGTACTTC. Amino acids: CASSQRTGTYEQYF.

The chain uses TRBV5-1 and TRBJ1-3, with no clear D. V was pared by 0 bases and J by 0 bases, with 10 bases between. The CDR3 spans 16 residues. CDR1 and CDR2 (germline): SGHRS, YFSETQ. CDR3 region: CASSLDSLSSGNTIYF. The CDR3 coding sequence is TGCGCCAGCAGCTTGGACAGTCTTAGCTCTGGAAACACCATATATTTT.

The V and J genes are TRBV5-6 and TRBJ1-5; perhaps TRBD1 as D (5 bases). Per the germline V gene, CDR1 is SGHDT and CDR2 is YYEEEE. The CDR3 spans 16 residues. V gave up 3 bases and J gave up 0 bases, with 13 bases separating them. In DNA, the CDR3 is TGTGCCAGCAGCTCTAGGACAACCTATAGCAATCAGCCCCAGCATTTT. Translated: CASSSRTTYSNQPQHF.

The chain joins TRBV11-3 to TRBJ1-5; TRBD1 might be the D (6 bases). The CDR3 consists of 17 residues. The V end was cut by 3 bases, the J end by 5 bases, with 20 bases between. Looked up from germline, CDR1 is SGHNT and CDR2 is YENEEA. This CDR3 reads CASSFPDRLGDDQPQHF. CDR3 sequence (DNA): TGTGCCAGCAGCTTCCCAGACAGGTTGGGGGACGATCAGCCCCAGCATTTT.

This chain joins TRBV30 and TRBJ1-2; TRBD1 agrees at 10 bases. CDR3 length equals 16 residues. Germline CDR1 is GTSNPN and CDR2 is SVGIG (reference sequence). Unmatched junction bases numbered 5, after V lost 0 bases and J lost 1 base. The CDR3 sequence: CAWSVGGQGVNYGYTF. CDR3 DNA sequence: TGTGCCTGGAGTGTAGGAGGACAGGGGGTTAACTATGGCTACACCTTC. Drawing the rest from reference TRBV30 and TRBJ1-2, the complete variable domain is SQTIHQWPATLVQPVGSPLSLECTVEGTSNPNLYWYRQAAGRGLQLLFYSVGIGQISSEVPQNLSASRPQDRQFILSSKKLLLSDSGFYLCAWSVGGQGVNYGYTFGSGTRLTVV.

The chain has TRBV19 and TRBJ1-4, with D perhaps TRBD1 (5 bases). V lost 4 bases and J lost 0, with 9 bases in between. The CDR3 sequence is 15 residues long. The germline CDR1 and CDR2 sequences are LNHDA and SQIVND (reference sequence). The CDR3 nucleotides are TGTGCCAGTAGTACCGACAGTGCAACTAATGAAAAACTGTTTTTT. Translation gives CASSTDSATNEKLFF.

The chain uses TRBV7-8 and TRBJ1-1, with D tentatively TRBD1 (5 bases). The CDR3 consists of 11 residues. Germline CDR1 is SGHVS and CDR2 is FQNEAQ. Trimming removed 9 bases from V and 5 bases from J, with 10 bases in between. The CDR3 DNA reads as TGTGCCAGTAAAGGGGCGACTGAAGCTTTCTTT. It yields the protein CASKGATEAFF.

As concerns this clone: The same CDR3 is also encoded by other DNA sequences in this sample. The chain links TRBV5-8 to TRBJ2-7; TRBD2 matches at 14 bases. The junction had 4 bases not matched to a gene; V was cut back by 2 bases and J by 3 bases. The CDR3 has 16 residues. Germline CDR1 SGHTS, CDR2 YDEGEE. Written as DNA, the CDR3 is TGTGCCAGCAGCTTAGGACTAGCGGGGGGAAACTACGAGCAGTACGTC. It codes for CASSLGLAGGNYEQYV.

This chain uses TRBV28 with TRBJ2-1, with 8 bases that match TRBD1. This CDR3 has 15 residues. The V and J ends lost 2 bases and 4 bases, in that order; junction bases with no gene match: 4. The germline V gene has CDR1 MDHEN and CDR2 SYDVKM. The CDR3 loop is CASSLVQGAYNEQFF. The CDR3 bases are TGTGCCAGCAGTTTAGTGCAGGGGGCTTACAATGAGCAGTTCTTC.

CDR3 loop: CASSSRSGSAGELFF. The DNA for the CDR3 is TGTGCCAGCAGCTCCCGATCAGGCAGTGCCGGGGAGCTGTTTTTT. The chain combines TRBV7-2 with TRBJ2-2, with D unresolved. Trimming removed 4 bases at V and 6 bases at J, with 15 bases between. The V gene's germline CDR1 is SGHTA and CDR2 FQGNSA. The CDR3 spans 15 residues.

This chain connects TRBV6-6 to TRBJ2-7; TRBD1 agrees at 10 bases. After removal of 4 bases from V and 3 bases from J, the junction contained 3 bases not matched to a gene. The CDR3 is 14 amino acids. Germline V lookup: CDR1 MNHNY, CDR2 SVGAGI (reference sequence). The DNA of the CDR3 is TGTGCCAGCAGTTTAGACAGGGGGCTCTACGAGCAGTACTTC. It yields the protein CASSLDRGLYEQYF.

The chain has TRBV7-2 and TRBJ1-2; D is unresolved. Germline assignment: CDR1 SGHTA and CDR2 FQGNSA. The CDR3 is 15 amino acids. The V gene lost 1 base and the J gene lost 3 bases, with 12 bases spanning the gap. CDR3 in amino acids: CASSLVEQMHYGYTF. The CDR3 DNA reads TGTGCCAGCAGCTTAGTTGAACAGATGCACTATGGCTACACCTTC.

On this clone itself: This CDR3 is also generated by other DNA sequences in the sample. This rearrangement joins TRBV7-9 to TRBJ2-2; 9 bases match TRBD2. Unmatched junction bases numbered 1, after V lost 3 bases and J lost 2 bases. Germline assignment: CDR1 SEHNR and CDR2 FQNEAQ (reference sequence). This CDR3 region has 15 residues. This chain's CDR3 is CASSFSGGNTGELFF. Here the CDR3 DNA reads TGTGCCAGCAGCTTTAGCGGGGGCAACACCGGGGAGCTGTTTTTT.

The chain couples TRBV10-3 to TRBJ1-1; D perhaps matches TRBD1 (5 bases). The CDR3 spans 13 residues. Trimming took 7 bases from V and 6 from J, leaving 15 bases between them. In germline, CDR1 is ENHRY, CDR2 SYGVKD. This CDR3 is CAIKDTQAPEAFF. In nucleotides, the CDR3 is TGTGCCATCAAGGACACCCAGGCCCCTGAAGCTTTCTTT.

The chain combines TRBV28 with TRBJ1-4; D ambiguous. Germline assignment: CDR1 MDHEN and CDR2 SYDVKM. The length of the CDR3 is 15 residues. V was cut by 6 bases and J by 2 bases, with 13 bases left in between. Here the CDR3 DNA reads TGTGCCAGCAGCTCCCCGCTAACGACTAATGAAAAACTGTTTTTT. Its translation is CASSSPLTTNEKLFF. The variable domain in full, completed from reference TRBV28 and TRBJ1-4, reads DVKVTQSSRYLVKRTGEKVFLECVQDMDHENMFWYRQDPGLGLRLIYFSYDVKMKEKGDIPEGYSVSREKKERFSLILESASTNQTSMYLCASSSPLTTNEKLFFGSGTQLSVL.

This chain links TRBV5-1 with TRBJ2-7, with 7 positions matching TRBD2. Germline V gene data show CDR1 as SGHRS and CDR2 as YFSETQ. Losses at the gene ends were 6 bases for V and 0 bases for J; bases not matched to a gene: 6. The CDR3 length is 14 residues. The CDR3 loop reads CASTLGGSSYEQYF. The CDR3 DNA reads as TGCGCCAGCACCCTGGGGGGGAGCTCCTACGAGCAGTACTTC.

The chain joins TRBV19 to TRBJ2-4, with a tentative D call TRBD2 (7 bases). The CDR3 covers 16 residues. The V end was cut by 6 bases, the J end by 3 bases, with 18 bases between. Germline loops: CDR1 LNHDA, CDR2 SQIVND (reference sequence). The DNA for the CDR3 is TGTGCCAGTAGACCTATATGGGAGGGGGGCAAAAACATTCAGTACTTC. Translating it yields CASRPIWEGGKNIQYF.

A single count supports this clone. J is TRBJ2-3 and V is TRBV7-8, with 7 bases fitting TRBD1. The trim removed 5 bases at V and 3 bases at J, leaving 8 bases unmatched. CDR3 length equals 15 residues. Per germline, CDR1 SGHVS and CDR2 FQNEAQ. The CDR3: CASSPNRGWTDTQYF. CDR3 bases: TGTGCCAGCAGCCCTAACAGGGGTTGGACAGATACGCAGTATTTT.

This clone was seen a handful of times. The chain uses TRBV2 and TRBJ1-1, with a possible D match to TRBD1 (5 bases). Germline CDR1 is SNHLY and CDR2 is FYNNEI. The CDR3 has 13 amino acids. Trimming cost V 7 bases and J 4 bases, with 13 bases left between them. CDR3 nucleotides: TGTGCCAGCAAGAGGGAGGGGTCCACTGAAGCTTTCTTT. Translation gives CASKREGSTEAFF.

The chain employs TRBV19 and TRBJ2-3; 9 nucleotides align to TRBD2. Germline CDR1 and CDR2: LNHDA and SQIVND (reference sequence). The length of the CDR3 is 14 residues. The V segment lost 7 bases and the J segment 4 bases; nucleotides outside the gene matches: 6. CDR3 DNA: TGTGCCAGTAAACCTAGCGGGGCGTCAGATACGCAGTATTTT. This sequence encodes CASKPSGASDTQYF.

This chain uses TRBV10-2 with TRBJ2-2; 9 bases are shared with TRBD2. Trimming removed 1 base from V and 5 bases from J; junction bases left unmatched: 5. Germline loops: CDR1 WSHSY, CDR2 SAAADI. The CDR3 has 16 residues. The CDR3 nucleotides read TGCGCCAGCAGTGAGTTGGGACTAGCTAGGACCGGGGAGCTGTTTTTT. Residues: CASSELGLARTGELFF.

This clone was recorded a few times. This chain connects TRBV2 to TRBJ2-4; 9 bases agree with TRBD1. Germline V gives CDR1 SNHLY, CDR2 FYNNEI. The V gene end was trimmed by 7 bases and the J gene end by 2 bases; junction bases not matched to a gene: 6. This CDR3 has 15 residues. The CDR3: CASTGTGRTKNIQYF. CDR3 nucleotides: TGTGCCAGCACTGGGACAGGGAGAACCAAAAACATTCAGTACTTC. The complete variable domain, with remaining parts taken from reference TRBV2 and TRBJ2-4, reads EPEVTQTPSHQVTQMGQEVILRCVPISNHLYFYWYRQILGQKVEFLVSFYNNEISEKSEIFDDQFSVERPDGSNFTLKIRSTKLEDSAMYFCASTGTGRTKNIQYFGAGTRLSVL.

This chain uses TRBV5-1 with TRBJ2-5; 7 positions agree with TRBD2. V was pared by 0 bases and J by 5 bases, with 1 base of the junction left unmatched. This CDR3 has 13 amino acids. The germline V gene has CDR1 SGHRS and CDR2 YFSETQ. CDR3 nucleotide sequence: TGCGCCAGCAGCTTGGGTAGCGGGGAGACCCAGTACTTC. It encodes CASSLGSGETQYF.

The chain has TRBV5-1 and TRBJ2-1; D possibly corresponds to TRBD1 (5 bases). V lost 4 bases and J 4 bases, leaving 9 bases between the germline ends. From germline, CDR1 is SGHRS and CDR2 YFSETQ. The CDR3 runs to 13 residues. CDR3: CASSPGPYNEQFF. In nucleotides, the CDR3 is TGCGCCAGCAGCCCAGGGCCGTACAATGAGCAGTTCTTC. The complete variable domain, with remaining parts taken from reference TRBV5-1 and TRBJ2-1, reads KAGVTQTPRYLIKTRGQQVTLSCSPISGHRSVSWYQQTPGQGLQFLFEYFSETQRNKGNFPGRFSGRQFSNSRSEMNVSTLELGDSALYLCASSPGPYNEQFFGPGTRLTVL.

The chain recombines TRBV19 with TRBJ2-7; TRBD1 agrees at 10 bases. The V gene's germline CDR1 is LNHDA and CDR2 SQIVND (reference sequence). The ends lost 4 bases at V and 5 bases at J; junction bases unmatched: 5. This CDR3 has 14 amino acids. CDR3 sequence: CASSKRDRGHEQYF. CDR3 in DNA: TGTGCCAGTAGTAAAAGGGACAGGGGCCACGAGCAGTACTTC.

CDR3 protein: CASSPGQPNYGYTF. DNA for the CDR3: TGTGCCAGCTCACCGGGACAGCCTAACTATGGCTACACCTTC. This sequence joins TRBV18 and TRBJ1-2; 7 bases agree with TRBD1. The V and J ends lost 3 bases and 0 bases, in that order; junction bases with no gene match: 1. Germline CDR1 and CDR2: KGHSH and LQKENI. The CDR3 runs to 14 residues. Filled out from reference TRBV18 and TRBJ1-2, the complete variable domain reads NAGVMQNPRHLVRRRGQEARLRCSPMKGHSHVYWYRQLPEEGLKFMVYLQKENIIDESGMPKERFSAEFPKEGPSILRIQQVVRGDSAAYFCASSPGQPNYGYTFGSGTRLTVV.

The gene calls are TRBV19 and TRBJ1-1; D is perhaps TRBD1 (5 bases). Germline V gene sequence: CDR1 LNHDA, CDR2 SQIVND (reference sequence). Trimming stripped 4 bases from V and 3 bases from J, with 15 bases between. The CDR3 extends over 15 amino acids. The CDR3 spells CASSKWGRSHTEAFF. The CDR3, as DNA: TGTGCCAGTAGTAAATGGGGCAGGAGTCACACTGAAGCTTTCTTT.

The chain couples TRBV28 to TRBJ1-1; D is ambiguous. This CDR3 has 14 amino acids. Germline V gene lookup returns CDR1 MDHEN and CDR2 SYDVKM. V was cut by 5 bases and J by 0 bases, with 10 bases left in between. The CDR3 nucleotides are TGTGCCAGCAGTCCACAGAGCATGAACACTGAAGCTTTCTTT. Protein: CASSPQSMNTEAFF.